This paragraph covers one T cell receptor beta chain sequence. What it binds is not known. This sample was taken from a study of T-cell reconstitution after alpha-beta-depleted transplantation in children. Findings and limits, study-wide: Some patients' high day-60 TCRbeta diversity was traced to surviving recipient T cells and thymic progenitors. It was newly produced T cells that mostly accounted for T-cell counts and diversity one year after transplant. Alpha-beta T cells about two months after transplant reportedly derived from several hundred expanded graft clones.

A library of TCRbeta sequences, prepared with unique molecular identifiers, was generated. Each CDR3 protein gets one entry after TCRdb re-called the PCR reads with MiXCR. Of 450,000 to 700,000 distinct CDR3 sequences detected, roughly 30% appear once; the ten largest clones hold just over 35%. This TCR derives from a boy under two years old with Wiskott-Aldrich syndrome, due to receive a stem cell transplant. The specimen comprised PBMCs, sampled before TCRalphabeta/CD19-depleted stem cell transplant.

In DNA form, the CDR3 reads TGCAGCGTTTACGGTCCTAATGAAAAACTGTTTTTT. This sequence encodes CSVYGPNEKLFF. The chain has TRBV29-1 and TRBJ1-4; D unresolved. Germline V gene lookup returns CDR1 SQVTM and CDR2 ANQGSEA. The CDR3 runs to 12 residues. Deletions cut 5 bases from V and 3 bases from J, with 7 bases between.